A single sample gave rise to the 17 T cell receptor beta chains below, sequenced in a study of OX40 agonist ivuxolimab in advanced cancers. TCRdb keeps only in-frame clones here, not all; method: immunoSEQ multiplex PCR. The sample lists nearly 80,000 clones, approximately 85% occurring once. Sequencing used CD4+ or CD8+ T cells sorted from blood, obtained in a trial of the OX40 agonist ivuxolimab. Every receptor here comes from an adult with an advanced solid tumor such as melanoma, head and neck, liver or kidney cancer.

The genes are TRBV5-4 and TRBJ2-1, with a possible D match to TRBD2 (6 bases). Trimming pared 4 bases from V and 6 bases from J, leaving 14 bases between. CDR3 length equals 14 residues. Germline values: CDR1 SGHNT, CDR2 YYREEE (reference sequence). The CDR3 is CASSPTGTSNEQFF. CDR3 coding DNA: TGTGCCAGCAGCCCCACCGGGACTTCCAATGAGCAGTTCTTC.

The CDR3 DNA sequence: TGTGCCAGCAGCTTCGACAGGGGGTCATACGAGCAGTACTTC. The encoded protein is CASSFDRGSYEQYF. The V call is TRBV5-6, the J call TRBJ2-7, with 9 bases matching TRBD1. CDR1 is SGHDT, CDR2 YYEEEE, per germline. This CDR3 comprises 14 residues. The trim removed 2 bases at V and 4 bases at J, leaving 4 bases unmatched.

Remarks on this clone: Relative to the germline gene, one junction end is altered; a read error may explain this. In DNA, the CDR3 is TGCGCCAGCAGCCGCCAAAGGACCGGGACAGGGTATGTCTATGGCTACACCTTC. Its translation: CASSRQRTGTGYVYGYTF. The chain couples TRBV5-5 to TRBJ1-2; TRBD1 aligns across 9 bases. Germline CDR1 SGHKS, CDR2 YYEKEE (reference sequence). The CDR3 has 18 residues.

The CDR3 region is CASSVSDQETQYF. The CDR3 DNA is TGTGCCAGTAGTGTATCCGACCAAGAGACCCAGTACTTC. This chain links TRBV19 with TRBJ2-5; D is unresolved. The length of the CDR3 is 13 residues. Trimming took off 5 bases at V and 0 bases at J, with 7 bases between the two ends. CDR1 LNHDA and CDR2 SQIVND come from the germline V gene (reference sequence).

This CDR3 reads CAWSVLPGLAGVNSYEQYF. CDR3 in DNA: TGTGCCTGGAGTGTACTCCCCGGACTAGCGGGAGTGAACTCCTACGAGCAGTACTTC. The chain is built from TRBV30 and TRBJ2-7; 13 bases align to TRBD2. Trimming took 0 bases from V and 0 from J; bases not matched to a gene: 11. Germline CDR1 is GTSNPN and CDR2 is SVGIG (reference sequence). This CDR3 comprises 19 residues.

The count of this clone is one. This rearrangement joins TRBV18 to TRBJ2-7; 10 bases line up with TRBD2. The germline V gene has CDR1 KGHSH and CDR2 LQKENI. The CDR3 runs 14 residues. Trimming cost V 3 bases and J 4 bases; bases outside gene matches: 3. CDR3: CASSPGTSEYEQYF. The CDR3 DNA is TGTGCCAGCTCACCGGGGACTAGCGAATACGAGCAGTACTTC.

This sequence joins TRBV4-1 and TRBJ1-2; unclear D gene. Trimming removed 1 base from V and 6 bases from J, with 15 bases in between. The CDR3 length is 15 residues. Germline-derived CDR1 and CDR2 are MGHRA and YSYEKL. Here the CDR3 DNA reads TGCGCCAGCAGCCAAGGACAAATTTCTGGTGATGGCTACACCTTC. It translates to CASSQGQISGDGYTF.

This chain links TRBV11-3 with TRBJ1-1; D is perhaps TRBD1 (5 bases). Germline V gene lookup returns CDR1 SGHNT and CDR2 YENEEA. V was cut by 5 bases and J by 2 bases, with 12 bases left in between. The length of the CDR3 is 14 residues. For the CDR3, the DNA is TGTGCCAGCAGCCGGGACCGATCTAACACTGAAGCTTTCTTT. Its protein product is CASSRDRSNTEAFF.

This sequence joins TRBV28 and TRBJ2-7; D call uncertain. Germline CDR1 is MDHEN and CDR2 is SYDVKM. The CDR3 consists of 14 residues. V was trimmed by 6 bases and J by 4 bases, leaving 16 bases between them. CDR3 coding DNA: TGTGCCAGCAGCCCTCAAAGACCTCCGTACGAGCAGTACTTC. This gives the protein CASSPQRPPYEQYF.

CDR3 coding DNA: TGCGCCAGCAGTCACTTGGATTTTAACACTGAAGCTTTCTTT. Protein: CASSHLDFNTEAFF. The chain combines TRBV5-1 with TRBJ1-1; the D is unclear. With 5 bases removed from V and 2 bases from J, the gap between germline ends came to 13 bases. The CDR3 contains 14 residues. Germline CDR1 reads SGHRS; CDR2 reads YFSETQ. The full variable domain, with the rest looked up from reference TRBV5-1 and TRBJ1-1, is KAGVTQTPRYLIKTRGQQVTLSCSPISGHRSVSWYQQTPGQGLQFLFEYFSETQRNKGNFPGRFSGRQFSNSRSEMNVSTLELGDSALYLCASSHLDFNTEAFFGQGTRLTVV.

CDR3 region: CASSPGRANTEAFF. DNA of the CDR3: TGTGCCAGCTCACCAGGCAGGGCGAACACTGAAGCTTTCTTT. The chain carries TRBV18 and TRBJ1-1, with D maybe TRBD1 (5 bases). The germline V gene encodes CDR1 KGHSH and CDR2 LQKENI. The V and J ends lost 2 bases and 1 base respectively, with 8 bases between them. The CDR3 runs 14 residues.

The rearrangement joins TRBV5-4 to TRBJ1-2; a weak D match, TRBD1 (5 bases). The length of the CDR3 is 15 residues. Trimming stripped 0 bases from V and 0 bases from J, with 9 bases between. Germline CDR1 reads SGHNT; CDR2 reads YYREEE (reference sequence). The CDR3 nucleotides read TGTGCCAGCAGCTTGGTTCAGGGCTCTAACTATGGCTACACCTTC. Residues: CASSLVQGSNYGYTF.

The genes are TRBV28 and TRBJ2-3; 7 nucleotides align to TRBD2. J lost 2 bases, V lost 6 bases, and 8 bases had no gene match. This CDR3 has 15 amino acids. The germline gives CDR1 MDHEN, CDR2 SYDVKM. The CDR3 DNA sequence: TGTGCCAGCAGCTGGGACTATCGGGACACAGATACGCAGTATTTT. Residues: CASSWDYRDTDTQYF.

This sequence joins TRBV2 and TRBJ2-4; possibly TRBD1 for D (6 bases). Trimming took off 5 bases at V and 1 base at J, with 21 bases between the two ends. CDR3 length equals 18 residues. Germline V lookup: CDR1 SNHLY, CDR2 FYNNEI. The CDR3 bases are TGTGCCAGCAGTTTATATTCGGACAGAGGGTTTGCCAAAAACATTCAGTACTTC. It codes for CASSLYSDRGFAKNIQYF. Full variable domain (remainder filled in from reference TRBV2 and TRBJ2-4): EPEVTQTPSHQVTQMGQEVILRCVPISNHLYFYWYRQILGQKVEFLVSFYNNEISEKSEIFDDQFSVERPDGSNFTLKIRSTKLEDSAMYFCASSLYSDRGFAKNIQYFGAGTRLSVL.

In DNA form, the CDR3 reads TGTGCCAGCAGTTTATGGGGTGCTAACTATGGCTACACCTTC. Translated: CASSLWGANYGYTF. The gene calls are TRBV28 and TRBJ1-2; D is unresolved. Looked up from germline, CDR1 is MDHEN and CDR2 is SYDVKM. V was trimmed by 0 bases and J by 0 bases, leaving 5 bases between them. The CDR3 is made up of 14 amino acids.

The chain is built from TRBV4-3 and TRBJ2-7; no reliable D call. Germline-derived CDR1 and CDR2 are LGHNA and YSLEER. The CDR3 has 18 residues. V was clipped by 0 bases and J by 2 bases, with 20 bases between them. The CDR3 protein is CASSQEVAHYSPTYEQYF. The CDR3, as DNA: TGCGCCAGCAGCCAAGAGGTGGCGCACTACAGCCCGACCTACGAGCAGTACTTC.

The J gene is TRBJ2-7, the V gene TRBV18; D ambiguous. This CDR3 contains 14 residues. The germline gives CDR1 KGHSH, CDR2 LQKENI. Trimming pared 4 bases from V and 0 bases from J, leaving 10 bases between. This CDR3 is CASSLIPFSYEQYF. Written as DNA, the CDR3 is TGTGCCAGCTCACTTATTCCCTTCTCCTACGAGCAGTACTTC.